A single sample gave rise to the 14 T cell receptor beta chains below, sequenced in a study of T cell responses to AZD1222 COVID-19 vaccine. Clones were read by immunoSEQ multiplex PCR, and TCRdb kept only the in-frame ones, dropping some. Among 120,000 or so clones listed, 90% were seen once. The sample here was peripheral blood, taken on day 0 of MenACWY control vaccination. The receptors were sampled from an adult in good health.

The chain recombines TRBV4-1 with TRBJ2-3, with 8 bases fitting TRBD1. Looked up from germline, CDR1 is MGHRA and CDR2 is YSYEKL. The length of the CDR3 is 16 residues. V gave up 0 bases and J gave up 2 bases; unmatched junction bases: 4. CDR3: CASSQDLDRVTDTQYF. The CDR3 region has the DNA TGCGCCAGCAGCCAAGACCTGGACAGGGTCACAGATACGCAGTATTTT.

The V call is TRBV5-1, the J call TRBJ1-4; D may be TRBD1 (5 bases). The germline V gene encodes CDR1 SGHRS and CDR2 YFSETQ. This CDR3 contains 12 residues. V was trimmed by 5 bases and J by 4 bases, leaving 6 bases between them. CDR3 bases: TGCGCCAGCAGACAGGATAATGAAAAACTGTTTTTT. This sequence encodes CASRQDNEKLFF. The full variable domain, its missing parts supplied by reference TRBV5-1 and TRBJ1-4, is KAGVTQTPRYLIKTRGQQVTLSCSPISGHRSVSWYQQTPGQGLQFLFEYFSETQRNKGNFPGRFSGRQFSNSRSEMNVSTLELGDSALYLCASRQDNEKLFFGSGTQLSVL.

V is TRBV10-1 and J is TRBJ2-7; TRBD1 agrees at 9 bases. The germline V gene has CDR1 WNHNN and CDR2 SYGVQD (reference sequence). Unmatched junction bases numbered 22, after V lost 10 bases and J lost 9 bases. This CDR3 has 16 amino acids. CDR3 amino acids: CATRPGTGRPTLGQYF. CDR3 in DNA: TGCGCCACTCGTCCCGGGACAGGGAGGCCTACTCTCGGGCAGTACTTC.

The rearrangement uses TRBV9 and TRBJ1-4, with no clear D. Germline CDR1 is SGDLS and CDR2 is YYNGEE. Trimming cost V 2 bases and J 4 bases, with 12 bases left between them. The CDR3 consists of 15 residues. The CDR3: CASSVGRTYNEKLFF. The DNA of the CDR3 is TGTGCCAGCAGCGTGGGCAGGACCTATAATGAAAAACTGTTTTTT.

The chain joins TRBV27 to TRBJ2-7, with 10 bases that match TRBD1. Germline-derived CDR1 and CDR2 are MNHEY and SMNVEV (reference sequence). The CDR3 extends over 16 amino acids. After removal of 6 bases from V and 12 bases from J, the junction contained 20 bases not matched to a gene. The CDR3 nucleotides are TGTGCCAGCAGCGAGAACGGGACAGGGGATATCCTACGGTGGTACTTC. This encodes CASSENGTGDILRWYF.

J is TRBJ2-3 and V is TRBV27; unclear D gene. Per the germline V gene, CDR1 is MNHEY and CDR2 is SMNVEV (reference sequence). The CDR3 is made up of 13 amino acids. Trimming removed 5 bases at V and 0 bases at J, with 6 bases between. The chain's CDR3 is CASSHQSTDTQYF. CDR3 sequence (DNA): TGTGCCAGCAGTCACCAGAGCACAGATACGCAGTATTTT.

J is TRBJ1-1 and V is TRBV5-4; possibly TRBD1 for D (6 bases). V lost 3 bases, J lost 11 bases, and 17 bases lay in between. This CDR3 has 13 residues. Germline V gene lookup returns CDR1 SGHNT and CDR2 YYREEE (reference sequence). The DNA of the CDR3 is TGTGCCAGCAGCTCGGTGGGGGGGCTGGAGGCTTTCTTT. Translating it yields CASSSVGGLEAFF.

The V and J genes are TRBV28 and TRBJ2-3; the D is unclear. The CDR3 covers 16 residues. The V and J ends lost 6 bases and 3 bases respectively, with 19 bases between them. Germline CDR1 reads MDHEN; CDR2 reads SYDVKM. The CDR3 coding sequence is TGTGCCAGCAGCCCCCCACGACAATGGGGTACAGATACGCAGTATTTT. It yields the protein CASSPPRQWGTDTQYF.

The rearrangement joins TRBV28 to TRBJ1-5, with D uncertain. The V end was cut by 5 bases, the J end by 4 bases, with 6 bases between. Germline V gives CDR1 MDHEN, CDR2 SYDVKM. The CDR3 spans 12 residues. The chain's CDR3 is CASSMVNQPQHF. Written as DNA, the CDR3 is TGTGCCAGCAGTATGGTGAATCAGCCCCAGCATTTT.

This clone was counted between two and nine times. V is TRBV30 and J is TRBJ2-7; D not certain. CDR1 and CDR2 (germline): GTSNPN, SVGIG (reference sequence). Trimming shortened V by 0 bases and J by 3 bases, and 9 bases separated the two germline ends. The CDR3 is made up of 13 amino acids. The CDR3 DNA sequence: TGTGCCTGGAGTGTACATCTTATCTACGAGCAGTACTTC. Translation gives CAWSVHLIYEQYF.

V and J are TRBV13 and TRBJ2-5, with 12 bases identical to TRBD2. Germline V gene lookup returns CDR1 PRHDT and CDR2 FYEKMQ (reference sequence). With 5 bases clipped from V and 1 base from J, the junction kept 8 bases outside the gene matches. The CDR3 is 17 amino acids. CDR3 residues: CASSPQTSGGSQETQYF. In DNA form, the CDR3 reads TGTGCCAGCAGCCCCCAGACTAGCGGGGGCTCCCAAGAGACCCAGTACTTC. Looking up the rest from reference TRBV13 and TRBJ2-5 gives the full variable domain: AAGVIQSPRHLIKEKRETATLKCYPIPRHDTVYWYQQGPGQDPQFLISFYEKMQSDKGSIPDRFSAQQFSDYHSELNMSSLELGDSALYFCASSPQTSGGSQETQYFGPGTRLLVL.

The rearrangement links TRBV12-3 or TRBV12-4 to TRBJ2-5; TRBD1 is a possible D gene (5 bases). The germline V and J ends were trimmed by 3 bases and 3 bases, with 5 bases remaining between them. This CDR3 comprises 12 residues. The CDR3 region is CASSFREETQYF. The CDR3 DNA is TGTGCCAGCAGTTTCAGGGAAGAGACCCAGTACTTC.

This CDR3 is CASSQQGAGANVLTF. The CDR3 DNA follows: TGTGCCAGCAGCCAACAGGGTGCTGGGGCCAACGTCCTGACTTTC. The V gene is TRBV5-5, the J gene TRBJ2-6, with a tentative D call TRBD1 (6 bases). The V gene lost 4 bases and the J gene lost 2 bases, with 10 bases spanning the gap. Germline loops: CDR1 SGHKS, CDR2 YYEKEE (reference sequence). CDR3 length: 15 residues.

This sequence joins TRBV6-6 and TRBJ1-3, with a possible D match to TRBD1 (5 bases). V was pared by 0 bases and J by 1 base, with 10 bases between. The V gene's germline CDR1 is MNHNY and CDR2 SVGAGI (reference sequence). This CDR3 has 16 residues. CDR3 in DNA: TGTGCCAGCAGTTACTCACTTTCAGGGTCTGGAAACACCATATATTTT. It specifies CASSYSLSGSGNTIYF.